Shown below are 26 T cell receptor beta chains from a single sample sequenced in a study of CD8 T cells in ankylosing spondylitis. TCRdb re-analysed the 5' RACE reads in MiXCR, keeping a single row per CDR3 protein. In the table there are hundreds of thousands of distinct CDR3 sequences, 20% of which are singletons. Sequencing used blood, either unsorted or a sorted T cell fraction (not recorded which). The receptors here all came from a male donor with ankylosing spondylitis or in good health (not recorded which).

V is TRBV7-2 and J is TRBJ2-5; either TRBD1 or TRBD2 may fit D (6 bases each). The V gene's germline CDR1 is SGHTA and CDR2 FQGNSA. The germline V and J ends were trimmed by 0 bases and 4 bases, with 18 bases remaining between them. This CDR3 has 17 residues. CDR3 nucleotides: TGTGCCAGCAGCTTAGCTGGTGGCGGGGACATCCTAGAGACCCAGTACTTC. Its translation: CASSLAGGGDILETQYF.

CDR3 sequence: CASSQKGQGASGEQYF. CDR3 DNA: TGTGCCAGCAGCCAAAAGGGACAGGGGGCTTCGGGCGAGCAGTACTTC. This chain links TRBV7-9 with TRBJ2-7; 12 bases fit TRBD1. Germline values: CDR1 SEHNR, CDR2 FQNEAQ (reference sequence). V lost 5 bases to trimming and J lost 6 bases; unmatched junction nucleotides: 11. The length of the CDR3 is 16 residues.

This clonotype was observed a handful of times. Relative to the germline gene, one junction end is altered; a read error may explain this. The chain is built from TRBV29-1 and TRBJ2-7, with 9 bases fitting TRBD1. The CDR3 totals 12 residues. In germline, CDR1 is SQVTM, CDR2 ANQGSEA. This chain's CDR3 is CSVKDRGYEQYF. DNA of the CDR3: TGCAGCGTTAAAGACAGGGGGTACGAGCAGTACTTC.

This rearrangement joins TRBV28 to TRBJ2-7; maybe TRBD2 (6 bases). V gave up 4 bases and J gave up 7 bases, with 11 bases separating them. Germline values: CDR1 MDHEN, CDR2 SYDVKM. The CDR3 is made up of 12 amino acids. The CDR3 sequence is CASSSLAREQYF. The CDR3 DNA sequence: TGTGCCAGCAGTTCTCTAGCGCGGGAGCAGTACTTC.

The chain is built from TRBV28 and TRBJ2-6; tentative D call: TRBD2 (5 bases). This CDR3 is built from 15 residues. The V end was cut by 4 bases, the J end by 0 bases, with 7 bases between. Germline assignment: CDR1 MDHEN and CDR2 SYDVKM. CDR3 loop: CASSSAVSGANVLTF. The CDR3 nucleotides are TGTGCCAGCAGTTCAGCGGTCTCTGGGGCCAACGTCCTGACTTTC.

This clonotype was observed a handful of times. This chain joins TRBV20-1 and TRBJ2-1; TRBD2 might be the D (7 bases). The CDR3 is 12 residues long. V dropped 7 bases and J dropped 6 bases, with 13 bases sitting between them. From germline, CDR1 is DFQATT and CDR2 SNEGSKA (reference sequence). CDR3 protein: CSGKGGANEQFF. DNA for the CDR3: TGCAGTGGAAAAGGGGGGGCCAATGAGCAGTTCTTC.

The rearrangement joins TRBV7-9 to TRBJ2-7; possibly TRBD1 for D (5 bases). Germline CDR1 SEHNR, CDR2 FQNEAQ (reference sequence). With 4 bases removed from V and 3 bases from J, the gap between germline ends came to 13 bases. There are 14 residues in the CDR3. CDR3 nucleotides: TGTGCCAGCAGCTCGGCAGGGTCCCTCTACGAGCAGTACTTC. Protein sequence: CASSSAGSLYEQYF.

The CDR3 sequence is CSARRGGHEQYF. In DNA form, the CDR3 reads TGCAGTGCTAGGAGGGGAGGCCACGAGCAGTACTTC. The chain is built from TRBV20-1 and TRBJ2-7, with D perhaps matching TRBD2 (6 bases). V lost 3 bases and J lost 5, with 11 bases in between. Germline lookup yields CDR1 DFQATT and CDR2 SNEGSKA (reference sequence). The length of the CDR3 is 12 residues.

Written as DNA, the CDR3 is TGTGCCTGGAGTGCGGAAAACGAGCAGTACTTC. Its translation: CAWSAENEQYF. J is TRBJ2-7 and V is TRBV30; D gene uncertain. In germline, CDR1 is GTSNPN, CDR2 SVGIG (reference sequence). The CDR3 is 11 residues long. Trimming left V 1 base short and J 5 bases short, with 6 bases between. The variable domain in full, completed from reference TRBV30 and TRBJ2-7, reads SQTIHQWPATLVQPVGSPLSLECTVEGTSNPNLYWYRQAAGRGLQLLFYSVGIGQISSEVPQNLSASRPQDRQFILSSKKLLLSDSGFYLCAWSAENEQYFGPGTRLTVT.

V usage is TRBV4-1 and J usage is TRBJ2-2, with a tentative D call TRBD2 (6 bases). The V gene lost 0 bases and the J gene lost 4 bases, with 9 bases spanning the gap. The germline CDR1 and CDR2 sequences are MGHRA and YSYEKL. The CDR3 totals 15 residues. CDR3 residues: CASSQDTGGTGELFF. In nucleotides, the CDR3 is TGCGCCAGCAGCCAAGATACCGGGGGCACCGGGGAGCTGTTTTTT.

This clonotype was seen a handful of times. The genes are TRBV2 and TRBJ1-2, with 9 bases identical to TRBD1. J lost 4 bases, V lost 11 bases, and 8 bases had no gene match. The CDR3 runs to 13 residues. CDR1 is SNHLY, CDR2 FYNNEI, per germline. CDR3: CAQLGTGLYGYTF. The CDR3 DNA sequence: TGTGCCCAGCTGGGGACAGGGCTCTATGGCTACACCTTC.

This clonotype was seen only a few times. This chain uses TRBV4-1 with TRBJ2-3; TRBD2 matches 7 bases. There are 14 residues in the CDR3. Germline V gene lookup returns CDR1 MGHRA and CDR2 YSYEKL. V was clipped by 3 bases and J by 1 base; unmatched bases: 1. The CDR3 DNA is TGCGCCAGCAGCCAGAGCGGGGGCACAGATACGCAGTATTTT. Translating it yields CASSQSGGTDTQYF.

This chain connects TRBV12-3 or TRBV12-4 to TRBJ2-1; D remains ambiguous. The CDR3 sequence is 14 residues long. The V end was cut by 1 base, the J end by 2 bases, with 6 bases between. CDR3 in amino acids: CASSLETTYNEQFF. As DNA, the CDR3 is TGTGCCAGCAGTTTAGAGACAACCTACAATGAGCAGTTCTTC.

This clonotype was counted only a few times. The chain uses TRBV27 and TRBJ1-4; tentative D call: TRBD1 (5 bases). The CDR3 length is 14 residues. The ends were cut back, 2 bases at V and 6 bases at J, with 10 bases in the middle. CDR1 is MNHEY and CDR2 is SMNVEV in the germline V gene (reference sequence). The CDR3 here is CASSLSGGDEKLFF. DNA of the CDR3: TGTGCCAGCAGTTTAAGCGGGGGAGATGAAAAACTGTTTTTT.

The CDR3 DNA reads TGCGCCAGCAGCCAAATGCGGGGGTCGAACTATGGCTACACCTTC. It yields the protein CASSQMRGSNYGYTF. The genes are TRBV4-1 and TRBJ1-2; possible D gene TRBD1, 5 bases. CDR1 is MGHRA, CDR2 YSYEKL, per germline. CDR3 length: 15 residues. V lost 2 bases and J lost 2, with 12 bases in between.

J is TRBJ2-1 and V is TRBV7-9; a possible D gene is TRBD2 (6 bases). The germline V gene encodes CDR1 SEHNR and CDR2 FQNEAQ (reference sequence). The length of the CDR3 is 13 residues. The V end lost 4 bases, the J end lost 8 bases, and 12 bases lay between the germline ends. CDR3 loop: CASSSTSRYEQFF. The CDR3 nucleotides read TGTGCCAGCAGCTCGACTAGTAGATATGAGCAGTTCTTC. The full variable domain, rest sourced from reference TRBV7-9 and TRBJ2-1, is DTGVSQNPRHKITKRGQNVTFRCDPISEHNRLYWYRQTLGQGPEFLTYFQNEAQLEKSRLLSDRFSAERPKGSFSTLEIQRTEQGDSAMYLCASSSTSRYEQFFGPGTRLTVL.

For the CDR3, the DNA is TGTGCCAGCAGCTTCGTAACAGGGAACACTGAAGCTTTCTTT. Translated: CASSFVTGNTEAFF. The genes are TRBV7-2 and TRBJ1-1; D possibly corresponds to TRBD1 (5 bases). This CDR3 is 14 amino acids long. The V end lost 3 bases, the J end lost 1 base, and 9 bases lay between the germline ends. Germline V gene data show CDR1 as SGHTA and CDR2 as FQGNSA.

This clonotype was observed a handful of times. Germline is not matched at one junction end, which may reflect a read error. The chain employs TRBV2 and TRBJ2-1; 7 bases agree with TRBD2. The CDR3 is 14 residues long. In germline, CDR1 is SNHLY, CDR2 FYNNEI. CDR3 nucleotides: TGTGCCGGCAGGGAGGGGAGCTCCTACAATGAGCAGTTCTTC. Translated, it gives CAGREGSSYNEQFF.

The genes are TRBV9 and TRBJ1-6; TRBD1 is a possible D gene (5 bases). Trimming took 2 bases from V and 8 from J, leaving 14 bases between them. In germline, CDR1 is SGDLS, CDR2 YYNGEE. The CDR3 is 15 amino acids. The CDR3 spells CASSVLQMGDSPLHF. DNA of the CDR3: TGTGCCAGCAGCGTTTTACAAATGGGGGATTCACCCCTCCACTTT.

This clonotype was detected only a few times. V is TRBV7-9 and J is TRBJ2-7, with D hard to call. Per the germline V gene, CDR1 is SEHNR and CDR2 is FQNEAQ (reference sequence). This CDR3 spans 11 amino acids. The germline V and J ends were trimmed by 0 bases and 6 bases, with 3 bases remaining between them. The CDR3 DNA is TGTGCCAGCAGCTTAGCCGTCGAGCAGTACTTC. This sequence encodes CASSLAVEQYF.

The CDR3 reads CASSLSNRLAGSRNEQFF. As DNA, the CDR3 is TGTGCCAGCAGTTTATCCAACAGACTAGCGGGGAGTAGGAATGAGCAGTTCTTC. The chain uses TRBV28 and TRBJ2-1; 11 nucleotides line up with TRBD2. This CDR3 comprises 18 residues. J was trimmed by 7 bases and V by 1 base; bases with no gene match: 12. Germline-derived CDR1 and CDR2 are MDHEN and SYDVKM.

Only a few counts were recorded for this clonotype. The chain employs TRBV7-6 and TRBJ2-7; D ambiguous. The CDR3 runs 13 residues. Germline loops: CDR1 SGHVS, CDR2 FNYEAQ. The V gene lost 5 bases and the J gene lost 3 bases, with 11 bases spanning the gap. Here the CDR3 DNA reads TGTGCCAGCAGCACAGACCCAAACTACGAGCAGTACTTC. It yields the protein CASSTDPNYEQYF.

This clonotype came up a few times. The V call is TRBV12-3 or TRBV12-4, the J call TRBJ2-1; 8 nucleotides match TRBD1. CDR3 length: 14 amino acids. With 6 bases clipped from V and 6 bases from J, the junction kept 7 bases outside the gene matches. In nucleotides, the CDR3 is TGTGCCAGCAGCCCCCCCACAGGGGGCAATGAGCAGTTCTTC. Translated, it gives CASSPPTGGNEQFF.

The chain employs TRBV28 and TRBJ2-7, with 8 bases lining up with TRBD2. The V segment lost 5 bases and the J segment 7 bases; nucleotides outside the gene matches: 4. The CDR3 has 12 residues. CDR1 and CDR2 (germline): MDHEN, SYDVKM. CDR3 amino acids: CASSNIAGEQYF. The CDR3 DNA reads TGTGCCAGCAGTAACATAGCGGGGGAGCAGTACTTC.

Only one count was recorded for this clonotype. V is TRBV7-6 and J is TRBJ2-5; no reliable D call. The CDR3 runs to 12 residues. Trimming left V 3 bases short and J 10 bases short, with 12 bases between. The germline V gene encodes CDR1 SGHVS and CDR2 FNYEAQ. The CDR3 nucleotides read TGTGCCAGCAGCTTTGGAGTGGGAATCCAGTACTTC. It specifies CASSFGVGIQYF.

This clonotype occurred a few times. The V and J genes are TRBV10-2 and TRBJ2-3; D is tentatively TRBD1 or TRBD2 (5 bases each). Germline values: CDR1 WSHSY, CDR2 SAAADI. CDR3 length equals 16 residues. V lost 8 bases to trimming and J lost 2 bases, with 20 bases between them. As DNA, the CDR3 is TGCGCCAGCGGGGACCGCCTCAACCATCTCACAGATACGCAGTATTTT. Protein sequence: CASGDRLNHLTDTQYF.